The 32 T cell receptor beta chains presented below share a single source sample, sequenced in a study of spatial heterogeneity in lung cancer. TCRdb reprocessed the 5' RACE reads via MiXCR and lists one record per CDR3 protein. The sample contains 39,000 or so distinct CDR3 sequences, around 7.5% of which appear only once. Time point reported: sample taken at primary tumor resection. The sequenced sample was PBMCs, obtained at surgery. Receptor source: a male donor with early-stage non-small cell lung cancer.

This clonotype was counted a few times. This chain connects TRBV3-1 to TRBJ2-2; the D call may be TRBD1 or TRBD2 (5 bases each). Trimming stripped 8 bases from V and 0 bases from J, with 19 bases between. Germline values: CDR1 LGHDT, CDR2 YNNKEL (reference sequence). CDR3 length: 17 amino acids. CDR3 DNA: TGTGCCAGCTCCGAACCGGGACCGACAGCGAACACCGGGGAGCTGTTTTTT. Encoded protein: CASSEPGPTANTGELFF.

This clonotype was seen many times. The rearrangement joins TRBV6-6 to TRBJ1-6; D unclear. CDR1 MNHNY and CDR2 SVGAGI come from the germline V gene (reference sequence). The CDR3 runs 14 residues. V lost 5 bases and J 10 bases, leaving 15 bases between the germline ends. The DNA of the CDR3 is TGTGCCAGCAGTGACGTGGTTCTTGCATCACCCCTCCACTTT. Residues: CASSDVVLASPLHF.

This clonotype was recorded many times. The rearrangement joins TRBV12-3 or TRBV12-4 to TRBJ1-1; D is unclear. V was shortened by 5 bases and J by 0 bases, with 10 bases between the two germline ends. This CDR3 is built from 14 residues. CDR3: CASSEQYLNTEAFF. The CDR3 DNA reads TGTGCCAGCAGTGAACAGTACCTGAACACTGAAGCTTTCTTT.

Many counts were recorded for this clonotype. V and J are TRBV4-2 and TRBJ1-1, with 8 positions matching TRBD1. This CDR3 comprises 16 residues. Trimming cost V 4 bases and J 0 bases; bases outside gene matches: 7. Germline-derived CDR1 and CDR2 are LGHNA and YNFKEQ. CDR3 amino acids: CASSLGTGLLNTEAFF. Written as DNA, the CDR3 is TGTGCCAGCAGCCTTGGGACAGGCCTATTGAACACTGAAGCTTTCTTT.

This clonotype was found many times. The chain has TRBV19 and TRBJ2-1; D uncertain. The V end lost 3 bases, the J end lost 4 bases, and 7 bases lay between the germline ends. The CDR3 loop spans 13 amino acids. Looked up from germline, CDR1 is LNHDA and CDR2 is SQIVND (reference sequence). The CDR3 protein is CASSIFQYNEQFF. CDR3 coding DNA: TGTGCCAGTAGTATCTTCCAGTACAATGAGCAGTTCTTC.

By sample fraction, this clonotype is medium-sized. The genes are TRBV29-1 and TRBJ2-7, with 8 bases lining up with TRBD2. The ends lost 5 bases at V and 3 bases at J; junction bases unmatched: 6. Looked up from germline, CDR1 is SQVTM and CDR2 is ANQGSEA. This CDR3 spans 13 amino acids. CDR3 sequence: CSVIPAGDYEQYF. The CDR3 nucleotides are TGCAGCGTTATACCAGCGGGGGACTACGAGCAGTACTTC.

This clonotype was detected a few times. The chain joins TRBV7-8 to TRBJ2-3; 13 nucleotides agree with TRBD2. The V and J ends lost 4 bases and 4 bases, in that order; junction bases with no gene match: 8. Looked up from germline, CDR1 is SGHVS and CDR2 is FQNEAQ. The CDR3 length is 17 residues. This CDR3 reads CASSSKLAGGLPDTQYF. CDR3 DNA sequence: TGTGCCAGCAGCTCAAAACTAGCGGGAGGGCTTCCAGATACGCAGTATTTT.

In its sample, this clonotype was seen a few times. The chain couples TRBV3-1 to TRBJ2-5, with D hard to call. This CDR3 has 11 residues. V was trimmed by 4 bases and J by 2 bases, leaving 2 bases between them. Germline CDR1 is LGHDT and CDR2 is YNNKEL (reference sequence). The CDR3 loop is CASSRQETQYF. For the CDR3, the DNA is TGTGCCAGCAGCCGACAAGAGACCCAGTACTTC.

This clonotype has ten or more counts. The chain couples TRBV6-6 to TRBJ1-5; maybe TRBD1 (5 bases). Germline lookup yields CDR1 MNHNY and CDR2 SVGAGI (reference sequence). The CDR3 runs to 16 residues. Trimming took 4 bases from V and 2 from J, leaving 15 bases between them. CDR3 DNA: TGTGCCAGCAGTTCTATCAGGGCACGTGGCAATCAGCCCCAGCATTTT. It translates to CASSSIRARGNQPQHF.

There are many counts of this clonotype. CDR3 nucleotide sequence: TGCGCCAGCAGCTTGGATCGGGGAGGAGGTGGGGCCAACGTCCTGACTTTC. It specifies CASSLDRGGGGANVLTF. The chain links TRBV5-1 to TRBJ2-6; the D gene is possibly TRBD2 (6 bases). The CDR3 loop spans 17 amino acids. Trimming removed 0 bases from V and 3 bases from J, with 13 bases in between. Germline-derived CDR1 and CDR2 are SGHRS and YFSETQ.

Points on this clonotype: Its ends do not fully match the called genes, so a read error is possible. The V gene is TRBV7-2, the J gene TRBJ2-4; perhaps D is TRBD1 or TRBD2 (5 bases each). The CDR3 is made up of 11 amino acids. Germline assignment: CDR1 SGHTA and CDR2 FQGNSA. The CDR3 sequence is CASSLVGTPCF. The CDR3 bases are TGTGCCAGCAGCTTAGTAGGGACCCCCTGCTTC.

The V gene is TRBV27, the J gene TRBJ2-3; D unclear. With 3 bases removed from V and 1 base from J, the gap between germline ends came to 8 bases. CDR1 is MNHEY, CDR2 SMNVEV, per germline (reference sequence). The CDR3 runs 14 residues. The CDR3 nucleotides read TGTGCCAGCAGTTTTTCGGCAGGCACAGATACGCAGTATTTT. Translation gives CASSFSAGTDTQYF.

This clonotype was detected ten times or more. The rearrangement links TRBV6-2 or TRBV6-3 to TRBJ1-1; D unresolved. The CDR3 has 15 residues. CDR1 is MNHEY and CDR2 is SVGEGT in the germline V gene. Trimming stripped 6 bases from V and 1 base from J, with 15 bases between. The CDR3 DNA reads TGTGCCAGCAGCCGCAGTCGTGCCGGGAACACTGAAGCTTTCTTT. It is translated as CASSRSRAGNTEAFF.

A note on this clonotype: Its ends do not fully match the called genes, so a read error is possible. This chain uses TRBV5-5 with TRBJ1-1; 7 nucleotides match TRBD1. CDR1 is SGHKS, CDR2 YYEKEE, per germline (reference sequence). This CDR3 contains 18 residues. CDR3 sequence: CAGSLGTDRAGGDTEAFF. CDR3 coding DNA: TGTGCCGGCAGCCTAGGGACCGACAGGGCCGGGGGAGACACTGAAGCTTTCTTT.

The chain recombines TRBV23-1 with TRBJ2-7; D uncertain. TRBV23-1 is placed among ORFs of uncertain function. The V and J ends lost 3 bases and 0 bases respectively, with 9 bases between them. The CDR3 has 14 amino acids. The CDR3 here is CASSHRPFSYEQYV. CDR3 DNA: TGCGCCAGCAGTCACAGACCCTTCTCCTACGAGCAGTACGTC.

This clonotype was observed at least ten times. The rearrangement joins TRBV2 to TRBJ2-7, with 8 bases matching TRBD1. CDR3 length: 14 residues. The germline V gene encodes CDR1 SNHLY and CDR2 FYNNEI. Trimming removed 6 bases from V and 3 bases from J; junction bases left unmatched: 7. CDR3 DNA sequence: TGTGCCAGCAGAAACAGGGGGGTAGTCTACGAGCAGTACTTC. It translates to CASRNRGVVYEQYF. Full variable domain (remainder filled in from reference TRBV2 and TRBJ2-7): EPEVTQTPSHQVTQMGQEVILRCVPISNHLYFYWYRQILGQKVEFLVSFYNNEISEKSEIFDDQFSVERPDGSNFTLKIRSTKLEDSAMYFCASRNRGVVYEQYFGPGTRLTVT.

This clonotype was counted only a few times. This rearrangement joins TRBV7-8 to TRBJ1-1, with D unresolved. Germline loops: CDR1 SGHVS, CDR2 FQNEAQ. The CDR3 is 13 amino acids. Trimming left V 4 bases short and J 0 bases short, with 6 bases between. CDR3 residues: CASSSELNTEAFF. The DNA of the CDR3 is TGTGCCAGCAGCTCAGAACTGAACACTGAAGCTTTCTTT.

This clonotype was seen ten or more times. The chain carries TRBV13 and TRBJ1-1; 9 bases match TRBD1. The CDR3 has 15 residues. The V segment lost 7 bases and the J segment 1 base; nucleotides outside the gene matches: 7. The V gene's germline CDR1 is PRHDT and CDR2 FYEKMQ (reference sequence). In DNA form, the CDR3 reads TGTGCCAGCAAGTTAGGGACAGGGTCGAACACTGAAGCTTTCTTT. This translates into CASKLGTGSNTEAFF.

This clonotype was seen at least ten times. The chain recombines TRBV27 with TRBJ1-1; tentatively, D is TRBD1 (5 bases). Germline CDR1 and CDR2: MNHEY and SMNVEV (reference sequence). Trimming left V 3 bases short and J 6 bases short, with 17 bases between. CDR3 length: 15 residues. The CDR3 coding sequence is TGTGCCAGCAGTTTTATGGGGATCTCGGGGGCTGAAGCTTTCTTT. It specifies CASSFMGISGAEAFF.

This clonotype was picked up many times. V is TRBV7-9 and J is TRBJ1-5, with D perhaps TRBD1 (5 bases). V was cut by 1 base and J by 4 bases, with 11 bases left in between. The CDR3 loop spans 15 amino acids. CDR1 is SEHNR, CDR2 FQNEAQ, per germline (reference sequence). For the CDR3, the DNA is TGTGCCAGCAGCTTAGGACAGTTGGGGAATCAGCCCCAGCATTTT. Amino acids: CASSLGQLGNQPQHF.

The chain recombines TRBV9 with TRBJ2-2; 14 nucleotides align to TRBD2. Germline trimming cut 2 bases from V and 6 bases from J; bases unmatched to any gene: 3. Germline CDR1 SGDLS, CDR2 YYNGEE. The CDR3 has 16 amino acids. The CDR3, as DNA: TGTGCCAGCAGCGTCGGACTAGCGGGAGGCTCCGGGGAGCTGTTTTTT. Protein sequence: CASSVGLAGGSGELFF.

The V call is TRBV4-3, the J call TRBJ2-7, with D possibly matching TRBD1 (6 bases). Germline CDR1 reads LGHNA; CDR2 reads YSLEER. With 4 bases removed from V and 1 base from J, the gap between germline ends came to 14 bases. CDR3 length: 15 residues. The CDR3 coding sequence is TGCGCCAGCAGCCGATCGGCAGGGGATTCCTACGAGCAGTACTTC. Translated: CASSRSAGDSYEQYF.

Of note for this clonotype: A read error is possible here, since a much larger clone lies one base away. The chain links TRBV18 to TRBJ1-4; a possible D gene is TRBD1 (5 bases). The CDR3 covers 16 residues. CDR1 is KGHSH and CDR2 is LQKENI in the germline V gene. V lost 5 bases and J lost 0, with 13 bases in between. The CDR3 sequence: CASSSPGTTTNEKLFF. CDR3 sequence (DNA): TGTGCCAGCTCATCCCCCGGGACCACAACTAATGAAAAACTGTTTTTT.

This clonotype was seen many times. This chain joins TRBV2 and TRBJ2-2; D gene ambiguous. V was pared by 4 bases and J by 5 bases, with 14 bases between. The CDR3 loop spans 15 amino acids. Germline CDR1 reads SNHLY; CDR2 reads FYNNEI. This CDR3 reads CASSVSGLGTGELFF. The CDR3 nucleotides read TGTGCCAGCAGTGTTTCCGGGTTGGGAACCGGGGAGCTGTTTTTT.

This clonotype was seen many times. V and J are TRBV24-1 and TRBJ1-1; tentative D call: TRBD1 (5 bases). From germline, CDR1 is KGHDR and CDR2 SFDVKD. The CDR3 extends over 14 amino acids. Deletions cut 2 bases from V and 0 bases from J, with 6 bases between. CDR3 region: CATSDSRVNTEAFF. The CDR3 coding sequence is TGTGCCACCAGTGATTCCAGGGTGAACACTGAAGCTTTCTTT.

The CDR3 DNA reads as TGCGCCAGCAAGCGACTAGCGGGGACAAGCTCCTACAATGAGCAGTTCTTC. Translated, it gives CASKRLAGTSSYNEQFF. The chain has TRBV5-1 and TRBJ2-1; 11 bases match TRBD2. The V segment lost 6 bases and the J segment 0 bases; nucleotides outside the gene matches: 8. This CDR3 spans 17 amino acids. Germline V gene data show CDR1 as SGHRS and CDR2 as YFSETQ.

This clonotype showed up many times. The chain is built from TRBV14 and TRBJ2-1, with D perhaps matching TRBD1 (7 bases). This CDR3 comprises 16 residues. Germline CDR1 and CDR2: SGHDN and FVKESK. V lost 4 bases to trimming and J lost 3 bases, with 16 bases between them. In DNA form, the CDR3 reads TGTGCCAGCAGCCCCCAGGGGGGAGCGCTCTACAATGAGCAGTTCTTC. The encoded protein is CASSPQGGALYNEQFF. The entire variable domain, with the rest obtained from reference TRBV14 and TRBJ2-1, is as follows: EAGVTQFPSHSVIEKGQTVTLRCDPISGHDNLYWYRRVMGKEIKFLLHFVKESKQDESGMPNNRFLAERTGGTYSTLKVQPAELEDSGVYFCASSPQGGALYNEQFFGPGTRLTVL.

Only a few counts were recorded for this clonotype. The chain uses TRBV10-3 and TRBJ1-6; TRBD1 matches 7 bases. V lost 2 bases, J lost 7 bases, and 2 bases stayed unmatched. Germline CDR1 is ENHRY and CDR2 is SYGVKD. The CDR3 contains 14 residues. CDR3 DNA: TGTGCCATCAGTGAGGGCAGGGGGAATTCACCCCTCCACTTT. It codes for CAISEGRGNSPLHF.

This clonotype appeared many times. The chain joins TRBV7-8 to TRBJ2-3; D is perhaps TRBD1 or TRBD2 (5 bases each). CDR1 and CDR2 (germline): SGHVS, FQNEAQ. Trimming removed 5 bases at V and 1 base at J, with 13 bases between. CDR3 length: 15 residues. CDR3 in DNA: TGTGCCAGCAGCCGACGGGACGCCGGCACAGATACGCAGTATTTT. It specifies CASSRRDAGTDTQYF.

Details on this clonotype: A much larger clone lies one base from this, so it may be a read error. V is TRBV6-1 and J is TRBJ2-7; D is perhaps TRBD2 (5 bases). This CDR3 comprises 14 residues. Germline V gene sequence: CDR1 MNHNS, CDR2 SASEGT. CDR3 loop: CASRGERQTYKQYF. CDR3 sequence (DNA): TGTGCCAGCAGGGGCGAGCGGCAAACCTACAAGCAGTACTTC.

There are many counts of this clonotype. The rearrangement joins TRBV4-1 to TRBJ2-3; TRBD1 is a possible D gene (5 bases). The germline V and J ends were trimmed by 2 bases and 1 base, with 10 bases remaining between them. This CDR3 is built from 15 residues. CDR1 is MGHRA and CDR2 is YSYEKL in the germline V gene. CDR3 nucleotides: TGCGCCAGCAGCCAACAATCGACAGGCACAGATACGCAGTATTTT. It encodes CASSQQSTGTDTQYF.

Ten or more counts support this clonotype. The J gene is TRBJ2-7, the V gene TRBV27; D call uncertain. From germline, CDR1 is MNHEY and CDR2 SMNVEV (reference sequence). This CDR3 is built from 14 residues. V was pared by 5 bases and J by 1 base, with 12 bases between. CDR3 in amino acids: CASSPSEISYEQYF. The CDR3 DNA reads as TGTGCCAGCAGTCCTTCCGAGATTTCCTACGAGCAGTACTTC.